The rows below give T cell receptor beta chains drawn from one sample of a study of blood T cell repertoires in COVID-19. The data were produced by immunoSEQ multiplex PCR, yet TCRdb's version contains in-frame clones alone and is incomplete. The sample lists a few hundred thousand clones; about 82% were seen once. Sequenced input: peripheral blood. These receptor sequences come from a woman aged 80 or older with acute or convalescent COVID-19. Each CDR3 is given with its conserved first and last residue. Fields, in order: V gene, J gene, CDR3 protein.

>TRBV4-3|TRBJ1-1
CASSQTEGRSEAFF
>TRBV27|TRBJ2-2
CASSLAGTYTGELFF
>TRBV6-6|TRBJ1-5
CASSYGTTSNQPQHF
>TRBV6-6|TRBJ2-1
CASSSSSGSGFF
>TRBV15|TRBJ1-2
CATSLNVGGGGYTF
>TRBV11-3|TRBJ2-5
CASSLDPAGVQETQYF
>TRBV7-8|TRBJ1-1
CASSLSQGATEAFF
>TRBV27|TRBJ2-5
CASNGLGAGASQETQYF
>TRBV2|TRBJ2-1
CASRKEATSVMINEQFF
>TRBV29-1|TRBJ2-2
CSVEDRGRGLGGELFF
>TRBV29-1|TRBJ1-1
CSANRGSGAFF
>TRBV5-1|TRBJ1-3
CASSPGPGTGEDTIYF
>TRBV11-3|TRBJ1-5
CASSLDLPHLPSRLDQPQHF
>TRBV6-5|TRBJ1-1
CASSPRDRDTEAFF
>TRBV7-9|TRBJ1-4
CASSRTGNEKLFF
>TRBV4-1|TRBJ2-3
CASSQGLLAGATDTQYF
>TRBV6-5|TRBJ1-2
CASRFGGPSNYGYTF
>TRBV7-9|TRBJ2-2
CASSSLAGSNTGELFF
>TRBV5-1|TRBJ2-3
CASSLEASGTDTQYF
>TRBV7-9|TRBJ2-1
CASSLTTGTGSSYNEQFF
>TRBV3-1/TRBV3-2|TRBJ1-3
CASSRTVDRDDLNF
>TRBV7-6|TRBJ2-5
CASSSAWDRWETQYF
>TRBV11-2|TRBJ2-1
CASSLGLAGNNEQFF
>TRBV2|TRBJ1-4
CASSEYINNEKLFF
>TRBV19|TRBJ1-5
CASSILTGGPYQPQHF
>TRBV28|TRBJ2-1
CASRSGLAGYYNEQFF
>TRBV7-7|TRBJ2-3
CASSTGTSTDTQYF
>TRBV6-1|TRBJ2-3
CASSDTLTSGSGDTQYF
>TRBV2|TRBJ1-2
CASSESRTGGSYGYTF